This T cell receptor beta chain appears in the sequencing data of a study of blood T cell repertoires in COVID-19. Overall study context: Samples came from the United States, Italy and Spain, spanning acute and convalescent COVID-19.

The authors' processing: Scientists estimated how many nucleated cells there were by amplifying reference gene primers. Profiling relied on immunoSEQ multiplex PCR, and the TCRdb table lists in-frame clones only, not all of them. V and J calls and clone size come straight from that table; D and trimming were deduced from the DNA. The profile shows around 250,000 clones, roughly 80% of them singletons. The CDR3 is 16 residues long. Per the germline V gene, CDR1 is SGDLS and CDR2 is YYNGEE. V dropped 0 bases and J dropped 8 bases, with 20 bases sitting between them. The chain recombines TRBV9 with TRBJ1-2, with D possibly matching TRBD1 (6 bases). The sample taken for sequencing was peripheral blood. The clonotype originates from a woman between 18 and 29 years old with acute or convalescent COVID-19. CDR3 in amino acids: CASSVAEGGTTNGYTF. The CDR3 DNA is TGTGCCAGCAGCGTAGCAGAGGGGGGGACAACCAACGGCTACACCTTC.